The T cell receptor beta chain under discussion was sequenced for a study of cytomegalovirus exposure and HLA in healthy donors. Study-level points and caveats: Using the classifier, cytomegalovirus status was reportedly diagnosed with high specificity and sensitivity. Common viral pathogens were later found to be apparently linked to several of the most significant clusters.

Germline CDR1 is SNHLY and CDR2 is FYNNEI. V was pared by 8 bases and J by 1 base, with 11 bases between. There are 13 residues in the CDR3. 60 Vbeta and 13 Jbeta primers were used in PCR. The method was immunoSEQ multiplex PCR; TCRdb's version includes in-frame clones alone and lacks a portion of them. The data contain more than 100,000 clones, over 80% of them seen just once; the ten biggest clones take up 0.2% to 0.3%. On this clone: Its target is unknown.

Sequencing was carried out using PBMCs. This chain links TRBV2 with TRBJ1-1; D not resolved. This sequence originates from a man aged 45 to 65 in good health and CMV-seronegative. Here the CDR3 reads CASLFQENTEAFF. The CDR3 nucleotides are TGTGCCAGCCTCTTTCAGGAGAACACTGAAGCTTTCTTT.